This T cell receptor (beta chain) was sequenced during a study of blood T cell repertoires in COVID-19. Study as a whole: From T cells, B-cell-depleted T cells, or PBMCs came the material, which was cDNA or gDNA.

In its sample, this clone was seen once. Source study methods: Using reference gene primer amplification, nucleated cell counts were estimated. Sequencing used immunoSEQ multiplex PCR; TCRdb keeps in-frame clones, though not all of them. V and J calls plus clone size are reproduced from that table; the DNA served to infer D and trimming. The repertoire has around 64,000 clones, 82% of them found once; the top ten carry 10% to 15%. Trimming pared 2 bases from V and 5 bases from J, leaving 9 bases between. Germline CDR1 reads MNHNY; CDR2 reads SVGAGI (reference sequence). The CDR3 totals 13 residues. Sequencing was done on a sample of peripheral blood. V usage is TRBV6-6 and J usage is TRBJ2-5, with D hard to call. The receptor was isolated from a human donor in a cohort sampled during active COVID-19. The CDR3 reads CASSYAGFETQYF. The CDR3 DNA reads TGTGCCAGCAGTTACGCTGGCTTCGAGACCCAGTACTTC.